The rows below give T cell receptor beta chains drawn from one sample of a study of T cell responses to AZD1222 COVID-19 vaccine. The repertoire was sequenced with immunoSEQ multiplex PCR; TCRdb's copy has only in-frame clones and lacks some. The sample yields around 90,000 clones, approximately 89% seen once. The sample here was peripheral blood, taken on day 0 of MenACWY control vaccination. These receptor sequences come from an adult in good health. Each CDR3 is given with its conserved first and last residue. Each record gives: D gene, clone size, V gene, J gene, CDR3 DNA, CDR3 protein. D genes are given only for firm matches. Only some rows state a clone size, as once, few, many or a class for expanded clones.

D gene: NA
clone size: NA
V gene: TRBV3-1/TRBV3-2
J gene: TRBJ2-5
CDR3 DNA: TGTGCCAGCAGCAGACCCCTGAGTGCCCAAGAGACCCAGTACTTC
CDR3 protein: CASSRPLSAQETQYF

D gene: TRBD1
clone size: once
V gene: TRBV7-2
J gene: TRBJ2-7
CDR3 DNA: TGTGCCAGCAGCCGGGACAGAGCCTACGAGCAGTACTTC
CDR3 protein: CASSRDRAYEQYF

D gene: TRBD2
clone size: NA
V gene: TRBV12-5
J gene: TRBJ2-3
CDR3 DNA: TGTGCTAGTGGTTTGGGGGTGGGACTAGAAACAGATACGCAGTATTTT
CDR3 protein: CASGLGVGLETDTQYF

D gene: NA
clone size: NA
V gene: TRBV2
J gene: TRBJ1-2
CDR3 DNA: TGTGCCAGCAGGGAAAACTATGGCTACACCTTC
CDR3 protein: CASRENYGYTF

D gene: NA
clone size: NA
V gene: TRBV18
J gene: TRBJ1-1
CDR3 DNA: TGTGCCAGCGTGCCGACACTTAACACTGAAGCTTTCTTT
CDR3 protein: CASVPTLNTEAFF

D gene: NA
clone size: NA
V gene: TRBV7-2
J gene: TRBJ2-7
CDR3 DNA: TGTGCCAGCAGACAAGCCCCAGGTCCTTACGGCGAGCAGTACTTC
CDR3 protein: CASRQAPGPYGEQYF

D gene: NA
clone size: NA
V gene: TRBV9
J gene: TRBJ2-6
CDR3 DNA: TGTGCCAGCAGCGTAGAGAGGAGGCAGCGCTCTGGGGCCAACGTCCTGACTTTC
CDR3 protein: CASSVERRQRSGANVLTF

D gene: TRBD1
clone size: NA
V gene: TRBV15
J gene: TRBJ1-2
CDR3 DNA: TGTGCCACCAGGGAGGGACAGGGGCTTAACTATGGCTACACCTTC
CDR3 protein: CATREGQGLNYGYTF

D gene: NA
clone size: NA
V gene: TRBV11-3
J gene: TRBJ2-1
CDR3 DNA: TGTGCCAGCAGCTCATCCGGTGGTAATGAGCAGTTCTTC
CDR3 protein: CASSSSGGNEQFF

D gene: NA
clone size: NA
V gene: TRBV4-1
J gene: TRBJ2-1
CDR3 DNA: TGCGCCAGCAGCCAAGACGGCGCCTCCTACAATGAGCAGTTCTTC
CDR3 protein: CASSQDGASYNEQFF

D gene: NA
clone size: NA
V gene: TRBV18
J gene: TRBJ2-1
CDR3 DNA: TGTGCCAGCTCACTAGCGCAGGCCTCCAATGAGCAGTTCTTC
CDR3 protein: CASSLAQASNEQFF

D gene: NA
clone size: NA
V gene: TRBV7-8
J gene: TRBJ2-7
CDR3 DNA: TGTGCCAGCAGCTATACAGGGAGAGAGCAGTACTTC
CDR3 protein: CASSYTGREQYF

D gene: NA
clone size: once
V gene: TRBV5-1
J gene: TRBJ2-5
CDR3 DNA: TGCGCCAGCAGCTTGTCGGCAGCGAGCCAAGAGACCCAGTACTTC
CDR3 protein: CASSLSAASQETQYF

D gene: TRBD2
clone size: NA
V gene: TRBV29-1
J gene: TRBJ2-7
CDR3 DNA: TGCAGCGTTTCCCTGCGACTAGCGGGAGCCGAGCAGTACTTC
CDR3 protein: CSVSLRLAGAEQYF

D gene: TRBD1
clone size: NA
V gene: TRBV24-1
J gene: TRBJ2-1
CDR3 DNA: TGTGCCACCGGGACAGGGGTCAATGAGCAGTTCTTC
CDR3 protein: CATGTGVNEQFF

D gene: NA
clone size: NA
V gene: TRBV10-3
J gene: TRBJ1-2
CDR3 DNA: TGTGCCATCAGTGAGTCTGGCAACGCCCATGGCTATGGCTACACCTTC
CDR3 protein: CAISESGNAHGYGYTF

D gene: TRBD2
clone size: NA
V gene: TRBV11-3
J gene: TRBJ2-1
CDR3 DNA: TGTGCCAGCAGCGAGGGGACTAGTGCTTACAATGAGCAGTTCTTC
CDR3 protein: CASSEGTSAYNEQFF

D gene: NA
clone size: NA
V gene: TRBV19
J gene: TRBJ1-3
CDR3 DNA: TGTGCCAGTAGTATAGGAGGGGTTGCCGGAAACACCATATATTTT
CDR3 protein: CASSIGGVAGNTIYF

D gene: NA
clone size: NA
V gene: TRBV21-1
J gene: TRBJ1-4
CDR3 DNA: TGTGCCAGCAGCCCGAACAGGGAGCCGACCGCAACTAATGAAAAACTGTTTTTT
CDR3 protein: CASSPNREPTATNEKLFF

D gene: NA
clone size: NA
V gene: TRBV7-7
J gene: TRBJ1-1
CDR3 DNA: TGTGCTAGCAGCTTAGCGGGGACGGGGTCCCGGAGGACTGAAGCTTTCTTT
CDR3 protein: CASSLAGTGSRRTEAFF

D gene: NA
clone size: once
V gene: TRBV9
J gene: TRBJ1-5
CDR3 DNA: TGTGCCAGCGGACCGGGCCCAATGCTCAATCAGCCCCAGCATTTT
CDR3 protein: CASGPGPMLNQPQHF

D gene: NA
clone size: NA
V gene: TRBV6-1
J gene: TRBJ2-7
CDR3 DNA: TGTGCCAGCAGTGAGGGCAGGAGTTACGAGCAGTACTTC
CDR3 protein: CASSEGRSYEQYF

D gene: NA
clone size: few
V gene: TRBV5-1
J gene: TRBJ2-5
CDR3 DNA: TGCGCCAGCAGCTTGCAGGACCAAGAGACCCAGTACTTC
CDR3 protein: CASSLQDQETQYF

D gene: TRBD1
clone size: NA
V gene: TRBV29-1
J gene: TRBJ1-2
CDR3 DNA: TGCAGCGCACTGACAGGGAGCTATGGCTACACCTTC
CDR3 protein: CSALTGSYGYTF

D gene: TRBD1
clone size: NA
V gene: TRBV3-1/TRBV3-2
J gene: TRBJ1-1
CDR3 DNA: TGTGCCAGCAGCCAAACAGGGGGGATCACTGAAGCTTTCTTT
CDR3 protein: CASSQTGGITEAFF

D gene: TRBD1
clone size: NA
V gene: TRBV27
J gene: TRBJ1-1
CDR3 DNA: TGTGCCAGCAGTTTAACGACAGGGGCTGAAGCTTTCTTT
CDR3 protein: CASSLTTGAEAFF

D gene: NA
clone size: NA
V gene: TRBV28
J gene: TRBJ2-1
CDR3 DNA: TGTGCCAGCAGTTTGGCCTTCAATGAGCAGTTCTTC
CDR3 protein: CASSLAFNEQFF

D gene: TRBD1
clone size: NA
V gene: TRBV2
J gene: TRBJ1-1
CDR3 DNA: TGTGCCAGCAGAGGACAGGGGGCGAATGAAGCTTTCTTT
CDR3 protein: CASRGQGANEAFF

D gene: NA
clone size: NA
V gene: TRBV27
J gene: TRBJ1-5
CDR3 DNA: TGTGCCAGCTCCCCGCGGCCTTACGTCGATCAGCCCCAGCATTTT
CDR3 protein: CASSPRPYVDQPQHF

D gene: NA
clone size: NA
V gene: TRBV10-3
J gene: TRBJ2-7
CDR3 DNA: TGTGCCATCGGACGCCTAGTCTACGAGCAGTACTTC
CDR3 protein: CAIGRLVYEQYF

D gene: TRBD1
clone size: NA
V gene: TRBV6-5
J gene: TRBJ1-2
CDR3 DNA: TGTGCCATCAGAATCACAGGGGGCTATGGCTACACCTTC
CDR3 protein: CAIRITGGYGYTF

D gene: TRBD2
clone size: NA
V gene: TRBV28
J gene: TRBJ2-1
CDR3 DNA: TGTGCCAGCAGTTTATCTAGCGGGAGGGCTGGTGAGCAGTTCTTC
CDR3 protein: CASSLSSGRAGEQFF

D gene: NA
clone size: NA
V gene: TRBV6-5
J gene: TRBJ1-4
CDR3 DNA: TGTGCCAGCAGCCCACTACTGGGCGCAGGGGCCGTCCTTTTTTTT
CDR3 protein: CASSPLLGAGAVLFF

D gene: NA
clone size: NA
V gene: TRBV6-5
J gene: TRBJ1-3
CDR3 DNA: TGTGCCAGCAGTAACGAGGGGTTGTCTGGAAACACCATATATTTT
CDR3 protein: CASSNEGLSGNTIYF

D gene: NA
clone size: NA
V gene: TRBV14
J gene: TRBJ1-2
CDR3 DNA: TGTGCCAGCAGCCAAGATTATTCCTATGGCTACACCTTC
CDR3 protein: CASSQDYSYGYTF

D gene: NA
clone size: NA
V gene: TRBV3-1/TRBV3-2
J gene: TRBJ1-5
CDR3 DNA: TGTGCCAGCAGCCAAGATGTGGGTGGCAATCAGCCCCAGCATTTT
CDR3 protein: CASSQDVGGNQPQHF

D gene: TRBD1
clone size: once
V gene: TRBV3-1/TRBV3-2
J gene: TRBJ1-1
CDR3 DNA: TGTGCCAGCAGCTTCGAGGGACAGTTGAACACTGAAGCTTTCTTT
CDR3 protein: CASSFEGQLNTEAFF

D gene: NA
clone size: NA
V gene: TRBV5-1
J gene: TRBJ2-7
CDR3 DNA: TGCGCCAGCAGCTTCCGGGACCACTACGAGCAGTACTTC
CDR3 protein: CASSFRDHYEQYF

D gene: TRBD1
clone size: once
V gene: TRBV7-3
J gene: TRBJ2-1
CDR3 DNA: TGTGCCAGCAGCGCCCGGGACAGGGAAAGGAATGAGCAGTTCTTC
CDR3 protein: CASSARDRERNEQFF

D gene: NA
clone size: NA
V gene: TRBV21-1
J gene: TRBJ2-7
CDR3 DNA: TGTGCCAGCAGCCCCCGGGGCCGACAGGGGGAGGGTCGGGACACCTACGAGCAGTACTTC
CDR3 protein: CASSPRGRQGEGRDTYEQYF

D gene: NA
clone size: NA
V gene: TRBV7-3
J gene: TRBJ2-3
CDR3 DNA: TGTGCCAGCAGCGCACAGGGCGGAGAGGCAGATACGCAGTATTTT
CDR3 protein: CASSAQGGEADTQYF